The clone carrying this T cell receptor (beta chain) came up once. Method: immunoSEQ multiplex PCR; TCRdb's copy keeps in-frame clones and lacks some. Among fewer than 100,000 clones listed, roughly 82% were seen once. This sample is drawn from a study of control samples from healthy donors and cancer patients. The CDR3 sequence is 14 residues long. V gave up 1 base and J gave up 6 bases, with 12 bases separating them. CDR1 and CDR2 from the germline V gene are MGHRA and YSYEKL. The chain has TRBV4-1 and TRBJ1-2, with D hard to call. The sample consisted of blood. The clonotype was recovered from a man in his sixties in good health. The CDR3 reads CASSQVGEIDGYTF. The CDR3 DNA follows: TGCGCCAGCAGCCAAGTTGGCGAGATAGATGGCTACACCTTC.